The 2 T cell receptor beta chains reported below all come from one sample, sequenced in a study of Graves' ophthalmopathy and Graves' hyperthyroidism. CDR3 regions of TCR beta were amplified from RNA transcripts. After a first-round RT-PCR with HTBI primers, a second-round multiplex PCR was run. TCRdb reanalysed the multiplex PCR reads using MiXCR and keeps one entry per CDR3 protein. The repertoire holds some 410,000 distinct CDR3 sequences, about 21% seen once, with around 3.2% in the top ten. Sample: peripheral blood. The origin of the receptors is a woman between 18 and 30 years old with stable Graves' hyperthyroidism.

To note about this clonotype: A much larger clonotype is one base distant, so this may be a read error. The chain carries TRBV7-2 and TRBJ2-5, with TRBD1 identical over 8 bases. V trimming: 7 bases; J trimming: 5 bases; junction bases outside the gene matches: 9. This CDR3 contains 14 residues. Looked up from germline, CDR1 is SGHTA and CDR2 is FQGNSA. The CDR3 nucleotides read TGTGCCAGCACCGCATCAGGGGGCGCGGAGACCCAGTACTTC. This gives the protein CASTASGGAETQYF.

This clonotype was detected once. V usage is TRBV28 and J usage is TRBJ2-7; 12 bases agree with TRBD2. Germline lookup yields CDR1 MDHEN and CDR2 SYDVKM. V gave up 6 bases and J gave up 11 bases; unmatched junction bases: 11. This CDR3 region has 14 residues. CDR3 protein: CASSRRLAGEPKYF. In DNA form, the CDR3 reads TGTGCCAGCAGCCGAAGACTAGCGGGAGAGCCCAAGTACTTC.